What follows are 28 T cell receptor beta chains derived from one specimen sequenced in a study of cytomegalovirus exposure and HLA in healthy donors. 13 Jbeta primers and 60 Vbeta primers were used for the PCR. The protocol was immunoSEQ multiplex PCR, while the TCRdb copy is restricted to in-frame clones and leaves out a portion. Of roughly 100,000 clones listed, 55% to 75% are singletons. The sample consisted of PBMCs. These receptors originate from a woman in her forties or fifties in good health and CMV-seropositive.

This clone appeared a few times. This chain links TRBV5-8 with TRBJ2-4, with D perhaps matching TRBD1 (5 bases). The CDR3 consists of 12 residues. The V and J ends lost 6 bases and 6 bases respectively, with 10 bases between them. The V gene's germline CDR1 is SGHTS and CDR2 YDEGEE. The CDR3 sequence: CASIDSLNIQYF. For the CDR3, the DNA is TGTGCCAGCATCGACAGCTTAAACATTCAGTACTTC.

The genes are TRBV18 and TRBJ1-5; D might be TRBD1 (6 bases). CDR1 and CDR2 (germline): KGHSH, LQKENI. Trimming cost V 4 bases and J 6 bases, with 13 bases left between them. CDR3 length equals 14 residues. The CDR3 here is CASSLNRDSQPQHF. The CDR3 nucleotides are TGTGCCAGCTCACTCAACAGGGATAGTCAGCCCCAGCATTTT.

V gene TRBV19 combines with J gene TRBJ1-5; the match to TRBD1 covers 7 bases. With 6 bases clipped from V and 0 bases from J, the junction kept 8 bases outside the gene matches. This CDR3 is built from 16 residues. Germline CDR1 reads LNHDA; CDR2 reads SQIVND (reference sequence). The CDR3 coding sequence is TGTGCCAGTAGCCTACCAACAGGGGTTAGCAATCAGCCCCAGCATTTT. Protein product: CASSLPTGVSNQPQHF.

The rearrangement links TRBV5-1 to TRBJ1-1; TRBD1 might be the D (5 bases). V lost 4 bases and J 3 bases, leaving 10 bases between the germline ends. There are 13 residues in the CDR3. Germline V CDR1 and CDR2: SGHRS, YFSETQ. The CDR3 bases are TGCGCCAGCAGCCGGGGGGAGGACACTGAAGCTTTCTTT. It translates to CASSRGEDTEAFF.

This chain uses TRBV5-1 with TRBJ1-2; no definite D call. The CDR3 has 14 amino acids. The germline CDR1 and CDR2 sequences are SGHRS and YFSETQ. The germline V and J ends were trimmed by 4 bases and 10 bases, with 20 bases remaining between them. The CDR3 is CASSPRSDGVPYTF. The CDR3 coding sequence is TGCGCCAGCAGCCCGCGGTCTGACGGGGTCCCCTACACCTTC.

J is TRBJ2-7 and V is TRBV29-1; maybe TRBD2 (5 bases). Per the germline V gene, CDR1 is SQVTM and CDR2 is ANQGSEA. The CDR3 covers 12 residues. Trimming took off 6 bases at V and 1 base at J, with 10 bases between the two ends. The CDR3: CSVREGSYEQYF. CDR3 DNA: TGCAGCGTGAGGGAAGGATCCTACGAGCAGTACTTC.

The rearrangement joins TRBV28 to TRBJ2-7; 9 bases line up with TRBD2. With V trimmed by 5 bases and J by 5 bases, 7 bases remained unmatched. This CDR3 is 14 amino acids long. CDR1 and CDR2 from the germline V gene are MDHEN and SYDVKM. CDR3 sequence (DNA): TGTGCCAGCAGTCCCATAGCGGGAGTACACGAGCAGTACTTC. It encodes CASSPIAGVHEQYF.

This clone has only one observation. The V gene is TRBV18, the J gene TRBJ2-1; D unresolved. This CDR3 is built from 12 residues. From germline, CDR1 is KGHSH and CDR2 LQKENI. The germline V and J ends were trimmed by 3 bases and 6 bases, with 6 bases remaining between them. Written as DNA, the CDR3 is TGTGCCAGCTCACCCGGTGTCAATGAGCAGTTCTTC. Amino acid sequence: CASSPGVNEQFF.

J is TRBJ2-3 and V is TRBV5-1; TRBD2 is a possible D gene (5 bases). Germline lookup yields CDR1 SGHRS and CDR2 YFSETQ. CDR3 length: 15 amino acids. Between the trimmed V and J ends, which lost 0 bases and 3 bases, there was a span of 11 bases. Here the CDR3 reads CASSLEEALTDTQYF. CDR3 DNA: TGCGCCAGCAGCTTGGAGGAGGCGCTGACAGATACGCAGTATTTT.

This chain links TRBV18 with TRBJ2-7, with D unresolved. Per germline, CDR1 KGHSH and CDR2 LQKENI. V was cut by 1 base and J by 6 bases, with 10 bases left in between. CDR3 length equals 13 residues. The CDR3 DNA reads as TGTGCCAGCTCACCACTCGATTCGGGCGAGCAGTACTTC. It is translated as CASSPLDSGEQYF.

The chain carries TRBV28 and TRBJ2-1; 8 bases are a match to TRBD1. V shed 4 bases and J 11 bases; nucleotides not matched to a gene: 4. CDR1 and CDR2 (germline): MDHEN, SYDVKM. The CDR3 consists of 12 residues. In nucleotides, the CDR3 is TGTGCCAGCAGTTCGCGGACAGGGAAGCAGTTCTTC. It codes for CASSSRTGKQFF.

The chain carries TRBV15 and TRBJ2-5, with D perhaps TRBD2 (6 bases). The J call may be faulty, since TRBJ2-7 better matches the DNA end. From germline, CDR1 is LNHNV and CDR2 YYDKDF (reference sequence). The CDR3 consists of 13 residues. CDR3 sequence (DNA): TGTGCCGTCGGACTACCTCAGTCCTACGAGCAGTACTTC. Its protein is CAVGLPQSYEQYF.

This chain connects TRBV29-1 to TRBJ2-2; 9 bases line up with TRBD2. The length of the CDR3 is 14 residues. Germline lookup yields CDR1 SQVTM and CDR2 ANQGSEA. Trimming at V came to 4 bases and at J to 6 bases, leaving 6 bases not matched to a gene. The CDR3 loop reads CSVAHIAGAGELFF. The CDR3 coding sequence is TGCAGCGTTGCCCACATAGCGGGAGCCGGGGAGCTGTTTTTT.

The rearrangement links TRBV19 to TRBJ1-1; 7 positions match TRBD1. Germline V lookup: CDR1 LNHDA, CDR2 SQIVND (reference sequence). The ends lost 6 bases at V and 1 base at J; junction bases unmatched: 2. This CDR3 region has 13 residues. The CDR3 here is CASSHRGNTEAFF. DNA of the CDR3: TGTGCCAGTAGCCACAGGGGGAACACTGAAGCTTTCTTT.

The J gene is TRBJ1-4, the V gene TRBV4-3; possible D gene TRBD1, 6 bases. The germline V and J ends were trimmed by 0 bases and 7 bases, with 6 bases remaining between them. Per the germline V gene, CDR1 is LGHNA and CDR2 is YSLEER. CDR3 length: 13 amino acids. CDR3: CASSQDRGEKLFF. For the CDR3, the DNA is TGCGCCAGCAGCCAAGACAGGGGTGAAAAACTGTTTTTT.

This clone was found a few times. The gene calls are TRBV7-2 and TRBJ2-1; 9 bases agree with TRBD2. The CDR3 has 16 amino acids. Per the germline V gene, CDR1 is SGHTA and CDR2 is FQGNSA. V lost 2 bases, J lost 4 bases, and 6 bases stayed unmatched. The CDR3 reads CASSLSSSGRYNEQFF. In DNA, the CDR3 is TGTGCCAGCAGCTTAAGCTCCAGCGGGAGGTACAATGAGCAGTTCTTC.

V usage is TRBV29-1 and J usage is TRBJ2-1; D unclear. This CDR3 contains 15 residues. Trimming removed 3 bases at V and 0 bases at J, with 12 bases between. Germline V gene sequence: CDR1 SQVTM, CDR2 ANQGSEA. CDR3: CSVEENRVSYNEQFF. CDR3 DNA sequence: TGCAGCGTTGAGGAAAACCGGGTCTCCTACAATGAGCAGTTCTTC.

The rearrangement uses TRBV7-9 and TRBJ2-1; D possibly corresponds to TRBD1 (5 bases). Trimming pared 7 bases from V and 2 bases from J, leaving 12 bases between. The CDR3 is made up of 14 amino acids. Per germline, CDR1 SEHNR and CDR2 FQNEAQ (reference sequence). The CDR3 here is CASTPRAAYNEQFF. CDR3 nucleotides: TGTGCCAGCACTCCCAGGGCGGCCTACAATGAGCAGTTCTTC.

V gene TRBV7-9 combines with J gene TRBJ1-1; perhaps TRBD1 as D (6 bases). The V gene lost 5 bases and the J gene lost 4 bases, with 17 bases spanning the gap. This CDR3 is 15 amino acids long. Germline V gene lookup returns CDR1 SEHNR and CDR2 FQNEAQ (reference sequence). The CDR3 coding sequence is TGTGCCAGCAGCCCCTACAGGGCACAGGCCACTGAAGCTTTCTTT. Its protein product is CASSPYRAQATEAFF.

The chain combines TRBV1 with TRBJ2-5; the tabulated D call, TRBD1, remains unverified against the DNA. Judging by the DNA end, TRBJ2-7 fits better; the J call may be wrong. TRBV1 is deemed a pseudogene. CDR3 length: 17 amino acids. CDR3 region: CTSTHLGRGLYRYEQYF. CDR3 nucleotide sequence: TGCACCAGCACCCACCTCGGCAGGGGGCTATACCGCTACGAGCAGTACTTC.

V usage is TRBV28 and J usage is TRBJ1-2; TRBD1 matches at 8 bases. The length of the CDR3 is 13 residues. Per germline, CDR1 MDHEN and CDR2 SYDVKM. Unmatched junction bases numbered 6, after V lost 8 bases and J lost 4 bases. The CDR3 DNA sequence: TGTGCCAGCCACGGACAGGGCCTCTATGGCTACACCTTC. It translates to CASHGQGLYGYTF.

The chain combines TRBV10-3 with TRBJ2-7; 13 nucleotides align to TRBD2. V trimming: 6 bases; J trimming: 4 bases; junction bases outside the gene matches: 6. Germline V CDR1 and CDR2: ENHRY, SYGVKD. The CDR3 consists of 15 residues. CDR3 DNA: TGTGCCATCAGAACCGGGACTAGCGGGAATTACGAGCAGTACTTC. Translating it yields CAIRTGTSGNYEQYF.

The CDR3 is CASTDSPYEQYF. The CDR3 nucleotides are TGTGCCAGCACGGACAGCCCTTACGAGCAGTACTTC. V is TRBV28 and J is TRBJ2-7; D is possibly TRBD1 (6 bases). Trimming cost V 7 bases and J 4 bases, with 11 bases left between them. The CDR3 loop spans 12 amino acids. Germline values: CDR1 MDHEN, CDR2 SYDVKM.

This clone was recorded once. The rearrangement links TRBV6-5 to TRBJ1-4; perhaps TRBD1 as D (5 bases). Germline CDR1 is MNHEY and CDR2 is SVGAGI. The V gene lost 5 bases and the J gene lost 8 bases, with 18 bases spanning the gap. The CDR3 is made up of 15 amino acids. The CDR3 coding sequence is TGTGCCAGCAGTCCCCGACAGTCGGCTTGGGAAAAACTGTTTTTT. It codes for CASSPRQSAWEKLFF.

The J gene is TRBJ1-1, the V gene TRBV4-1, with TRBD1 matching over 7 bases. CDR3 length: 14 residues. V dropped 4 bases and J dropped 1; count of bases not matched to a gene: 3. Germline V lookup: CDR1 MGHRA, CDR2 YSYEKL. DNA for the CDR3: TGCGCCAGCAGCCCCCGGACAGGGAACACTGAAGCTTTCTTT. This codes for CASSPRTGNTEAFF.

With regard to this clone: The junction differs from germline at one of its ends, possibly a read error. This rearrangement joins TRBV7-9 to TRBJ1-1; D gene ambiguous. The CDR3 runs 12 residues. CDR1 is SEHNR, CDR2 FQNEAQ, per germline (reference sequence). This chain's CDR3 is CSSSLTGTEAFF. In DNA form, the CDR3 reads TGTTCCAGCAGCCTGACGGGAACTGAAGCTTTCTTT.

The chain uses TRBV6-8 and TRBJ2-7; TRBD2 matches at 13 bases. Germline CDR1 MNHGY, CDR2 SAAAGT. CDR3 length: 14 residues. With V trimmed by 7 bases and J by 5 bases, 5 bases remained unmatched. The CDR3 coding sequence is TGTGCCAGCATCAAACTAGCGGGAGGGGACGAGCAGTACTTC. Translation: CASIKLAGGDEQYF.

The chain uses TRBV6-1 and TRBJ1-3; TRBD1 is a possible D gene (5 bases). The germline V gene encodes CDR1 MNHNS and CDR2 SASEGT. V was clipped by 5 bases and J by 1 base, with 12 bases between them. The CDR3 length is 15 residues. CDR3 sequence reads: CASSQTAGSGNTIYF. In nucleotides, the CDR3 is TGTGCCAGCAGTCAGACGGCAGGGTCTGGAAACACCATATATTTT.